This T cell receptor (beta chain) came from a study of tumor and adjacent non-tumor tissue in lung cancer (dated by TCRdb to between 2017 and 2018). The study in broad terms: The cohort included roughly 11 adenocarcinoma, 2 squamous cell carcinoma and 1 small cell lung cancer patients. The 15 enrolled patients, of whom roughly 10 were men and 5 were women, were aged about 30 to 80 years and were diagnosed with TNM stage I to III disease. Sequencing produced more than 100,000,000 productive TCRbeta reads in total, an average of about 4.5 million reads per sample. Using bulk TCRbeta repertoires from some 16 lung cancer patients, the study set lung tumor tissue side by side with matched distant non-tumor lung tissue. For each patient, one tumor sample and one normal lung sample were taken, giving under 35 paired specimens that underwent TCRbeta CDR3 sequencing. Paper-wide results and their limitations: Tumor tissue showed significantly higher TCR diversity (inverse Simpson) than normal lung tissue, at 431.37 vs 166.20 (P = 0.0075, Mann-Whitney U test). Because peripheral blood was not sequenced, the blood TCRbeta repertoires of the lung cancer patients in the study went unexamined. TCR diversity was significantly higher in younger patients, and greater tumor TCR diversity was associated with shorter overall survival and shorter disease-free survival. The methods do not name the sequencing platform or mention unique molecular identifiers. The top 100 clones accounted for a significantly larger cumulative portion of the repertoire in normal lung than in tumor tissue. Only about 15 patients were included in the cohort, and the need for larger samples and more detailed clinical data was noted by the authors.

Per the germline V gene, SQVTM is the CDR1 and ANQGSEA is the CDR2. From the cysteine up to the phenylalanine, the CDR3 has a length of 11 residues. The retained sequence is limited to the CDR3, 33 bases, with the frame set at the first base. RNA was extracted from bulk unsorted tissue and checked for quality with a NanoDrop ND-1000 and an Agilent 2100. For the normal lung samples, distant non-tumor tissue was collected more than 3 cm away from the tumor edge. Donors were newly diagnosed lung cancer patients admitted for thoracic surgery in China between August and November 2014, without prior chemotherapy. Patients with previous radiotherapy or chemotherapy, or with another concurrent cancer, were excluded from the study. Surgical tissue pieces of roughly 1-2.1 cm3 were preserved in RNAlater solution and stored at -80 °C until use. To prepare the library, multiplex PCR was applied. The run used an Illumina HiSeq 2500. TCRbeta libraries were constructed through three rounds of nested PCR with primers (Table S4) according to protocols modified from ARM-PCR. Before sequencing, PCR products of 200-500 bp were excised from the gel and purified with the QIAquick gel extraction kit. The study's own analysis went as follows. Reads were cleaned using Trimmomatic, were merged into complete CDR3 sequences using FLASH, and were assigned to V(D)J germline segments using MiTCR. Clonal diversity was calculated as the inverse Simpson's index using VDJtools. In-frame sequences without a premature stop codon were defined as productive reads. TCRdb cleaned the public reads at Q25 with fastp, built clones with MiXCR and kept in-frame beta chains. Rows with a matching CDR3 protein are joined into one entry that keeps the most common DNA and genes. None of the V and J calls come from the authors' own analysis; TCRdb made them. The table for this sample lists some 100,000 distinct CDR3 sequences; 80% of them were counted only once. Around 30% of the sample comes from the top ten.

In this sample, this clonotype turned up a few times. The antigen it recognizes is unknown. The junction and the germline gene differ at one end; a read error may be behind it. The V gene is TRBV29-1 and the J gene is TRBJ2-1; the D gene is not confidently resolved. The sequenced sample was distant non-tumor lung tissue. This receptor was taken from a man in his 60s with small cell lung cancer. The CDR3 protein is CSVERIGPRFF. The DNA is TGCAGTGTTGAAAGGATCGGGCCACGGTTCTTC.